A single sample gave rise to the 5 T cell receptor delta chains below, sequenced in a study of gamma-delta T cells after stem cell transplantation. TCRdb fed the RT-PCR reads to CATT. Of some 10,000 delta-chain clones detected, 1.3% appear once; the ten largest clones hold about a tenth. Sequenced sample: gamma-delta T cells. Every receptor here comes from a human donor. It is not recorded whose cells these are; they may come from a transplant donor.

Judged by abundance, this clone is large. This sample also contains other DNA sequences that code for the same CDR3. The CDR3 DNA is TGTGCCTGTGACACGGTACTGGGGGATACCTACACCGATAAACTCATCTTT. This encodes CACDTVLGDTYTDKLIF. V gene TRDV2 combines with J gene TRDJ1, with 12 bases lining up with TRDD3. CDR1 is GEAIGNYY, CDR2 EKD, per germline. This CDR3 spans 17 amino acids. V lost 1 base and J lost 0; bases outside the gene matches: 5.

In its sample, this clone is medium-sized. The chain employs TRDV2 and TRDJ1; 9 nucleotides agree with TRDD3. CDR1 and CDR2 from the germline V gene are GEAIGNYY and EKD. This CDR3 is 19 amino acids long. Trimming at V came to 1 base and at J to 0 bases, leaving 14 bases not matched to a gene. The CDR3 is CACDTVRTGGPDNTDKLIF. As DNA, the CDR3 is TGTGCCTGTGACACGGTCCGTACTGGGGGACCCGATAACACCGATAAACTCATCTTT.

Details on this clone: Mismatch with germline at one junction end may stem from a read error. Other nucleotide sequences in the sample specify the same CDR3. The chain carries TRDV2 and TRDJ1; 9 bases align to TRDD3. This CDR3 comprises 17 residues. Looked up from germline, CDR1 is GEAIGNYY and CDR2 is EKD. The CDR3: CACDTLGDAGHTDKLIF. The CDR3 nucleotides are TGTGCCTGTGACACGCTGGGGGATGCGGGGCACACCGATAAACTAATCTTT.

In its sample, this clone was seen many times. The chain links TRDV1 to TRDJ1; tentatively, D is TRDD3 (7 bases). V was trimmed by 0 bases and J by 0 bases, leaving 26 bases between them. The CDR3 sequence is 21 residues long. Germline V gene data show CDR1 as TSWWSYY and CDR2 as QGS. CDR3 bases: TGTGCTCTTGGGGAACTAGGATTTTTGAGGGATACCTTCCCGTACACCGATAAACTCATCTTT. Its translation is CALGELGFLRDTFPYTDKLIF.

This chain links TRDV2 with TRDJ1; TRDD3 matches 13 bases. The CDR3 has 17 amino acids. The trim removed 2 bases at V and 4 bases at J, leaving 9 bases unmatched. Per the germline V gene, CDR1 is GEAIGNYY and CDR2 is EKD. This chain's CDR3 is CACDRVLGDTRSDKLIF. CDR3 sequence (DNA): TGTGCCTGTGACAGAGTACTGGGGGATACGCGAAGCGATAAACTCATCTTT.